These 27 T cell receptor beta chains were all obtained from the same sample, sequenced in a study of cytomegalovirus exposure and HLA in healthy donors. Generated by immunoSEQ multiplex PCR, the TCRdb table keeps only in-frame clones and is missing some. The sample yields about 360,000 clones, roughly 90% seen once. Sequencing was performed on PBMCs. These receptors all stem from a woman younger than 35 in good health and CMV-seronegative.

This clone was detected only a few times. V is TRBV5-1 and J is TRBJ1-1; 8 nucleotides line up with TRBD1. Germline V gene sequence: CDR1 SGHRS, CDR2 YFSETQ. J was trimmed by 1 base and V by 2 bases; bases with no gene match: 1. CDR3 length: 14 amino acids. CDR3 residues: CASSFDRGNTEAFF. CDR3 in DNA: TGCGCCAGCAGCTTTGACAGGGGGAACACTGAAGCTTTCTTT. Looking up the rest from reference TRBV5-1 and TRBJ1-1 gives the full variable domain: KAGVTQTPRYLIKTRGQQVTLSCSPISGHRSVSWYQQTPGQGLQFLFEYFSETQRNKGNFPGRFSGRQFSNSRSEMNVSTLELGDSALYLCASSFDRGNTEAFFGQGTRLTVV.

To note about this clone: The junction differs from germline at one of its ends, possibly a read error. The chain couples TRBV13 to TRBJ1-1; the match to TRBD1 covers 7 bases. The V gene's germline CDR1 is PRHDT and CDR2 FYEKMQ (reference sequence). This CDR3 comprises 13 residues. CDR3 nucleotides: TGTGCCAGCAGCGTAGGGACAGCCGGTGAAGCTTTCTTT. Amino acids: CASSVGTAGEAFF.

V and J are TRBV6-1 and TRBJ2-3; maybe TRBD1 (5 bases). The V gene lost 6 bases and the J gene lost 2 bases, with 12 bases spanning the gap. The CDR3 covers 14 residues. From germline, CDR1 is MNHNS and CDR2 SASEGT. The CDR3, as DNA: TGTGCCAGCAGCGCAGGGCCCTCCACAGATACGCAGTATTTT. It specifies CASSAGPSTDTQYF.

The J gene is TRBJ2-3, the V gene TRBV2, with TRBD2 matching over 9 bases. V shed 6 bases and J 1 base; nucleotides not matched to a gene: 14. This CDR3 comprises 18 residues. Germline CDR1 SNHLY, CDR2 FYNNEI. The CDR3 region has the DNA TGTGCCAGCAGGGGGAGTACTAGCGGGCTTAGCCGCACAGATACGCAGTATTTT. Protein sequence: CASRGSTSGLSRTDTQYF.

The chain links TRBV30 to TRBJ2-1; 13 bases are shared with TRBD2. The CDR3 sequence is 16 residues long. The V gene end was trimmed by 4 bases and the J gene end by 10 bases; junction bases not matched to a gene: 13. Germline CDR1 GTSNPN, CDR2 SVGIG (reference sequence). CDR3 coding DNA: TGTGCCTGGAAACCAAACGGACTAGCGGGGGTAGGGGAGCAGTTCTTC. Its protein product is CAWKPNGLAGVGEQFF.

The chain couples TRBV2 to TRBJ2-3; 8 bases match TRBD1. V lost 3 bases, J lost 2 bases, and 4 bases stayed unmatched. The CDR3 extends over 15 amino acids. In germline, CDR1 is SNHLY, CDR2 FYNNEI. CDR3 sequence (DNA): TGTGCCAGCAGTGACGGACAGGGCCTCACAGATACGCAGTATTTT. Protein product: CASSDGQGLTDTQYF. Drawing the rest from reference TRBV2 and TRBJ2-3, the complete variable domain is EPEVTQTPSHQVTQMGQEVILRCVPISNHLYFYWYRQILGQKVEFLVSFYNNEISEKSEIFDDQFSVERPDGSNFTLKIRSTKLEDSAMYFCASSDGQGLTDTQYFGPGTRLTVL.

The chain recombines TRBV6-5 with TRBJ2-3; a possible D gene is TRBD2 (5 bases). The CDR3 sequence is 15 residues long. The V end lost 0 bases, the J end lost 6 bases, and 13 bases lay between the germline ends. Germline V gene sequence: CDR1 MNHEY, CDR2 SVGAGI. CDR3 bases: TGTGCCAGCAGTTACTCGTCTAGTTGGGAGGATACGCAGTATTTT. Protein product: CASSYSSSWEDTQYF.

This sequence joins TRBV6-5 and TRBJ2-1; D might be TRBD1 (6 bases). The germline V gene has CDR1 MNHEY and CDR2 SVGAGI. This CDR3 has 14 amino acids. Trimming left V 10 bases short and J 1 base short, with 14 bases between. CDR3 nucleotides: TGTGCCACCAGGGGTTCCAGGTCCTACAATGAGCAGTTCTTC. Its protein product is CATRGSRSYNEQFF.

The CDR3 sequence is CASRPRTRSDGELFF. DNA for the CDR3: TGTGCCAGCAGGCCCAGGACTAGAAGTGACGGGGAGCTGTTTTTT. The chain combines TRBV7-8 with TRBJ2-2; 7 bases line up with TRBD2. This CDR3 region has 15 residues. Germline trimming cut 6 bases from V and 7 bases from J; bases unmatched to any gene: 11. In germline, CDR1 is SGHVS, CDR2 FQNEAQ. The whole variable domain, filled in from reference TRBV7-8 and TRBJ2-2, reads GAGVSQSPRYKVAKRGQDVALRCDPISGHVSLFWYQQALGQGPEFLTYFQNEAQLDKSGLPSDRFFAERPEGSVSTLKIQRTQQEDSAVYLCASRPRTRSDGELFFGEGSRLTVL.

V usage is TRBV4-1 and J usage is TRBJ2-2; 9 nucleotides agree with TRBD1. There are 15 residues in the CDR3. V trimming: 4 bases; J trimming: 4 bases; junction bases outside the gene matches: 4. Germline V gene data show CDR1 as MGHRA and CDR2 as YSYEKL. CDR3 bases: TGCGCCAGCAGCCCCCTGACAGGGGGCACCGGGGAGCTGTTTTTT. Its protein is CASSPLTGGTGELFF.

CDR3 residues: CAWSVRLAGTDTQYF. In DNA, the CDR3 is TGTGCCTGGAGTGTACGACTAGCGGGCACAGATACGCAGTATTTT. This chain connects TRBV30 to TRBJ2-3; 9 bases match TRBD2. J was trimmed by 1 base and V by 0 bases; bases with no gene match: 2. Germline lookup yields CDR1 GTSNPN and CDR2 SVGIG (reference sequence). The CDR3 has 15 residues.

The chain combines TRBV7-9 with TRBJ1-1, with 7 bases that match TRBD1. V lost 1 base to trimming and J lost 5 bases; unmatched junction nucleotides: 16. This CDR3 has 18 amino acids. Germline CDR1 is SEHNR and CDR2 is FQNEAQ (reference sequence). This CDR3 reads CASSLEETGWRKKTEAFF. Here the CDR3 DNA reads TGTGCCAGCAGCTTAGAGGAGACAGGGTGGAGAAAAAAGACTGAAGCTTTCTTT.

CDR3 sequence (DNA): TGTGCCAGCAGCGCCGAGAACACAGATACGCAGTATTTT. Translating it yields CASSAENTDTQYF. The chain carries TRBV7-9 and TRBJ2-3; no definite D call. Germline V lookup: CDR1 SEHNR, CDR2 FQNEAQ (reference sequence). The CDR3 consists of 13 residues. Trimming removed 5 bases at V and 2 bases at J, with 8 bases between. Full variable domain (missing parts from reference TRBV7-9 and TRBJ2-3): DTGVSQNPRHKITKRGQNVTFRCDPISEHNRLYWYRQTLGQGPEFLTYFQNEAQLEKSRLLSDRFSAERPKGSFSTLEIQRTEQGDSAMYLCASSAENTDTQYFGPGTRLTVL.

DNA of the CDR3: TGTGCCAGCAGCGCCGACAGGGTTTATGGCTACACCTTC. Amino acids: CASSADRVYGYTF. The chain couples TRBV7-2 to TRBJ1-2, with TRBD1 matching 7 bases. The germline V gene has CDR1 SGHTA and CDR2 FQGNSA. CDR3 length: 13 residues. Trimming at V came to 5 bases and at J to 5 bases, leaving 5 bases not matched to a gene.

The V gene is TRBV28, the J gene TRBJ1-2; 8 positions match TRBD1. The CDR3 runs to 14 residues. V shed 2 bases and J 6 bases; nucleotides not matched to a gene: 5. Looked up from germline, CDR1 is MDHEN and CDR2 is SYDVKM. The CDR3 nucleotides read TGTGCCAGCAGTTTACTCAGGGGGCCTAATGGCTACACCTTC. Protein: CASSLLRGPNGYTF.

The J gene is TRBJ2-3, the V gene TRBV5-1; TRBD2 matches at 9 bases. Germline assignment: CDR1 SGHRS and CDR2 YFSETQ. The trim removed 0 bases at V and 3 bases at J, leaving 5 bases unmatched. This CDR3 comprises 16 residues. CDR3 protein: CASSLARGGQTDTQYF. The CDR3 DNA reads as TGCGCCAGCAGCTTGGCGCGGGGGGGCCAGACAGATACGCAGTATTTT.

The chain recombines TRBV11-2 with TRBJ2-2; 9 bases are a match to TRBD2. The CDR3 loop spans 18 amino acids. CDR1 is SGHAT, CDR2 FQNNGV, per germline. Germline trimming cut 2 bases from V and 0 bases from J; bases unmatched to any gene: 7. As DNA, the CDR3 is TGTGCCAGCAGCTTAAACCCGCGGGGGGGCGCGAACACCGGGGAGCTGTTTTTT. Residues: CASSLNPRGGANTGELFF. Using reference TRBV11-2 and TRBJ2-2 for the parts outside the CDR3, the full variable domain is EAGVAQSPRYKIIEKRQSVAFWCNPISGHATLYWYQQILGQGPKLLIQFQNNGVVDDSQLPKDRFSAERLKGVDSTLKIQPAKLEDSAVYLCASSLNPRGGANTGELFFGEGSRLTVL.

The chain links TRBV5-1 to TRBJ2-7, with a possible D match to TRBD2 (6 bases). Per germline, CDR1 SGHRS and CDR2 YFSETQ. The CDR3 contains 14 residues. Trimming stripped 1 base from V and 2 bases from J, with 10 bases between. The CDR3 DNA follows: TGCGCCAGCAGCTTGTACCCGGGGGCCTACGAGCAGTACTTC. It yields the protein CASSLYPGAYEQYF. Based on the CDR3 plus reference TRBV5-1 and TRBJ2-7, the full variable domain is KAGVTQTPRYLIKTRGQQVTLSCSPISGHRSVSWYQQTPGQGLQFLFEYFSETQRNKGNFPGRFSGRQFSNSRSEMNVSTLELGDSALYLCASSLYPGAYEQYFGPGTRLTVT.

The J gene is TRBJ2-5, the V gene TRBV14; 12 bases match TRBD2. The CDR3 runs 15 residues. Germline CDR1 SGHDN, CDR2 FVKESK. The V gene end was trimmed by 7 bases and the J gene end by 2 bases; junction bases not matched to a gene: 5. The CDR3 is CASTLAGGSQETQYF. The CDR3, as DNA: TGTGCCAGCACCCTAGCGGGGGGGTCTCAAGAGACCCAGTACTTC.

The V gene is TRBV6-5, the J gene TRBJ1-2, with D possibly TRBD1 on 5 matching bases. V was cut by 2 bases and J by 5 bases, with 9 bases left in between. CDR3 length: 13 amino acids. Germline V gene lookup returns CDR1 MNHEY and CDR2 SVGAGI. DNA of the CDR3: TGTGCCAGCAGTTACCAGGGCGCGTATGGCTACACCTTC. Protein sequence: CASSYQGAYGYTF.

V gene TRBV7-6 combines with J gene TRBJ1-4; the match to TRBD1 covers 9 bases. Germline values: CDR1 SGHVS, CDR2 FNYEAQ. The J segment lost 5 bases and the V segment lost 5 bases, leaving 9 bases of the junction unmatched. CDR3 length: 16 amino acids. The CDR3: CASSTATGGGNEKLFF. In DNA, the CDR3 is TGTGCCAGCAGCACGGCAACAGGGGGCGGAAATGAAAAACTGTTTTTT.

This chain uses TRBV4-2 with TRBJ2-2, with TRBD1 matching over 8 bases. J lost 0 bases, V lost 0 bases, and 0 bases had no gene match. CDR1 is LGHNA and CDR2 is YNFKEQ in the germline V gene. CDR3 length: 16 residues. CDR3 coding DNA: TGTGCCAGCAGCCAAGAGACAGGGGCGAACACCGGGGAGCTGTTTTTT. It is translated as CASSQETGANTGELFF.

This chain links TRBV9 with TRBJ2-3; TRBD1 matches 7 bases. The germline V gene encodes CDR1 SGDLS and CDR2 YYNGEE. The CDR3 totals 14 residues. V was pared by 2 bases and J by 1 base, with 1 base of the junction left unmatched. Here the CDR3 DNA reads TGTGCCAGCAGCGTTGACAGGGGCACAGATACGCAGTATTTT. It yields the protein CASSVDRGTDTQYF.

This chain joins TRBV5-1 and TRBJ1-2; 8 positions agree with TRBD1. J was trimmed by 4 bases and V by 3 bases; bases with no gene match: 17. The length of the CDR3 is 18 residues. CDR1 is SGHRS, CDR2 YFSETQ, per germline. CDR3 protein: CASSSIVSTGGYSYGYTF. The DNA for the CDR3 is TGCGCCAGCAGCTCGATAGTTTCCACAGGGGGGTACAGCTATGGCTACACCTTC.

The rearrangement uses TRBV15 and TRBJ2-7, with 8 bases identical to TRBD1. The V gene end was trimmed by 0 bases and the J gene end by 5 bases; junction bases not matched to a gene: 9. Germline V gives CDR1 LNHNV, CDR2 YYDKDF (reference sequence). The CDR3 totals 16 residues. CDR3 coding DNA: TGTGCCACCAGCAGAGATAGGGCAGGGGGCCGAAACGAGCAGTACTTC. It is translated as CATSRDRAGGRNEQYF.

This clone was picked up a small number of times. The chain combines TRBV7-9 with TRBJ2-7, with a weak D call TRBD1 (6 bases). Germline CDR1 is SEHNR and CDR2 is FQNEAQ (reference sequence). CDR3 size: 13 residues. Trimming shortened V by 8 bases and J by 2 bases, and 13 bases separated the two germline ends. The CDR3 nucleotides are TGTGCCAGCGACCAGGGGACGCCCTACGAGCAGTACTTC. Encoded protein: CASDQGTPYEQYF.

The gene calls are TRBV6-4 and TRBJ2-3; 8 bases align to TRBD2. The germline CDR1 and CDR2 sequences are MRHNA and SNTAGT. The CDR3 is 14 amino acids. Trimming took 6 bases from V and 3 from J; bases not matched to a gene: 5. CDR3 bases: TGTGCCAGCAGCCTGACTAGCGAGACAGATACGCAGTATTTT. Translation gives CASSLTSETDTQYF.